Shown below are 10 T cell receptor beta chains from a single sample sequenced in a study of T cells after yellow fever vaccination. TCRdb ran MiXCR on the 5' RACE reads and lists one entry per CDR3 protein. The data hold roughly 310,000 distinct CDR3 sequences, with roughly 8.7% observed a single time. Material: PBMCs, obtained on the day of the first yellow fever vaccination. These receptors all come from a man aged 18 to 30 who received the YFV17D yellow fever vaccine.

A few counts support this clonotype. This chain joins TRBV5-1 and TRBJ2-3; D could derive from TRBD1 or TRBD2 (5 bases each). The V gene's germline CDR1 is SGHRS and CDR2 YFSETQ. There are 16 residues in the CDR3. Trimming took off 7 bases at V and 0 bases at J, with 18 bases between the two ends. The CDR3 DNA reads as TGCGCCAGCGGTCAGCCGGGGCAAATCAGCACAGATACGCAGTATTTT. It specifies CASGQPGQISTDTQYF.

The chain recombines TRBV9 with TRBJ1-3; D is possibly TRBD1 (6 bases). The length of the CDR3 is 14 residues. Germline lookup yields CDR1 SGDLS and CDR2 YYNGEE. V lost 0 bases and J lost 2, with 6 bases in between. This CDR3 is CASSVAGAGNTIYF. DNA of the CDR3: TGTGCCAGCAGCGTAGCAGGGGCTGGAAACACCATATATTTT. The full variable domain, its missing parts supplied by reference TRBV9 and TRBJ1-3, is DSGVTQTPKHLITATGQRVTLRCSPRSGDLSVYWYQQSLDQGLQFLIQYYNGEERAKGNILERFSAQQFPDLHSELNLSSLELGDSALYFCASSVAGAGNTIYFGEGSWLTVV.

J is TRBJ2-7 and V is TRBV11-2; D is unclear. The germline V gene encodes CDR1 SGHAT and CDR2 FQNNGV. V was pared by 4 bases and J by 4 bases, with 14 bases between. The CDR3 extends over 14 amino acids. The CDR3 DNA is TGTGCCAGCAGCTCAGGCCTCCTGGGATACGAGCAGTACGTC. Translation: CASSSGLLGYEQYV.

This clonotype was detected a few times. This sequence joins TRBV24-1 and TRBJ2-3; D might be TRBD1 (5 bases). This CDR3 is built from 16 residues. V lost 0 bases to trimming and J lost 5 bases, with 14 bases between them. Per germline, CDR1 KGHDR and CDR2 SFDVKD. The CDR3 sequence: CATSDLHQGAVDTQYF. The CDR3 nucleotides read TGTGCCACCAGTGATTTGCACCAGGGCGCGGTAGATACGCAGTATTTT.

This clonotype was found many times. The rearrangement joins TRBV7-2 to TRBJ2-2, with D maybe TRBD2 (6 bases). CDR1 and CDR2 (germline): SGHTA, FQGNSA. The V end was cut by 2 bases, the J end by 1 base, with 11 bases between. The CDR3 sequence is 16 residues long. CDR3 protein: CASSLQSGGNTGELFF. The CDR3 coding sequence is TGTGCCAGCAGCTTACAGTCCGGGGGGAACACCGGGGAGCTGTTTTTT.

V usage is TRBV14 and J usage is TRBJ2-1; possible D gene TRBD1, 6 bases. Germline V lookup: CDR1 SGHDN, CDR2 FVKESK. V was shortened by 0 bases and J by 4 bases, with 10 bases between the two germline ends. This CDR3 region has 15 residues. The CDR3 region is CASSQEIGTYNEQFF. CDR3 DNA sequence: TGTGCCAGCAGCCAAGAAATAGGGACATACAATGAGCAGTTCTTC.

This clonotype was found a few times. The chain's CDR3 is CASAPGQANYGYTF. The CDR3 DNA reads TGTGCCAGCGCACCGGGACAGGCGAACTATGGCTACACCTTC. This chain connects TRBV7-9 to TRBJ1-2, with TRBD1 identical over 8 bases. The germline CDR1 and CDR2 sequences are SEHNR and FQNEAQ (reference sequence). This CDR3 region has 14 residues. With V trimmed by 8 bases and J by 2 bases, 7 bases remained unmatched. Full variable domain (missing parts from reference TRBV7-9 and TRBJ1-2): DTGVSQNPRHKITKRGQNVTFRCDPISEHNRLYWYRQTLGQGPEFLTYFQNEAQLEKSRLLSDRFSAERPKGSFSTLEIQRTEQGDSAMYLCASAPGQANYGYTFGSGTRLTVV.

This clonotype was detected a few times. The V gene is TRBV20-1, the J gene TRBJ2-3, with D unresolved. Germline V lookup: CDR1 DFQATT, CDR2 SNEGSKA (reference sequence). Trimming took off 6 bases at V and 1 base at J, with 11 bases between the two ends. The CDR3 is made up of 13 amino acids. CDR3 bases: TGCAGTGCCCACCTTCCGGGCACAGATACGCAGTATTTT. It codes for CSAHLPGTDTQYF.

This clonotype has just a few counts. The rearrangement uses TRBV11-2 and TRBJ2-2; TRBD2 aligns across 16 bases. V shed 4 bases and J 0 bases; nucleotides not matched to a gene: 5. CDR3 size: 19 residues. Germline lookup yields CDR1 SGHAT and CDR2 FQNNGV. The CDR3 reads CASSSGLAGGEPNTGELFF. The CDR3 DNA is TGTGCCAGCAGCTCGGGACTAGCGGGGGGGGAGCCGAACACCGGGGAGCTGTTTTTT.

This clonotype was observed at least ten times. J is TRBJ2-3 and V is TRBV12-3 or TRBV12-4; 10 bases are a match to TRBD2. This CDR3 spans 16 amino acids. V trimming: 0 bases; J trimming: 5 bases; junction bases outside the gene matches: 5. CDR3 bases: TGTGCCAGCAGTTTAGCGCGGCTAGCGGGGGTAGATACGCAGTATTTT. As protein: CASSLARLAGVDTQYF.